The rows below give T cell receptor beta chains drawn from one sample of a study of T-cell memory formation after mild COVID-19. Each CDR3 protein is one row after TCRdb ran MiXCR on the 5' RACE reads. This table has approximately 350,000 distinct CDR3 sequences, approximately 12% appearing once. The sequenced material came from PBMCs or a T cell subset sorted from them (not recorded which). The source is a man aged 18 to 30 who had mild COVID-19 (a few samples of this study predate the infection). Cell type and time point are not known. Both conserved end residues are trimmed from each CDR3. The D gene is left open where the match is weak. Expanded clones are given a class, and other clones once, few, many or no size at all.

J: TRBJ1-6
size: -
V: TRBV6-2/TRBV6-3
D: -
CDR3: ASDSTGWNSPLH

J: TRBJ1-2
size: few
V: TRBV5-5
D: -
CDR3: ASSLGTVPKGYT

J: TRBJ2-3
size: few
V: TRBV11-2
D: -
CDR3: ASSLGAGGRDTQY

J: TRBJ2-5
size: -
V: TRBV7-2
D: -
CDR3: ASSSPRYETQY

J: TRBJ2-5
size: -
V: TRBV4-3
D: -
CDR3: ASSQSLGYQETQY

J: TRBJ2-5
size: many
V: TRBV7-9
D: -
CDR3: ASSLDGQETQY

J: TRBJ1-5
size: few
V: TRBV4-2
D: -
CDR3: ASSQDSGHQPQH

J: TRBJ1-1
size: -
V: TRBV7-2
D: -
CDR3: ASSLSKGWGTEAF

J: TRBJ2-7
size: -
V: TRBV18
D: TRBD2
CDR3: ASSPGLVAEQY

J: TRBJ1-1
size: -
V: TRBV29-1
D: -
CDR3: SVEVARGSAEAF

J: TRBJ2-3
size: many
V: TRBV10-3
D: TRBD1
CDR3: AIRPTSTGGRDTQY

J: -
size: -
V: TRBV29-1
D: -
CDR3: SANRQDGKTQY

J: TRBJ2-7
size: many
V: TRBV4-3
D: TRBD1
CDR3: ASSQDFPDRVIPYEQY

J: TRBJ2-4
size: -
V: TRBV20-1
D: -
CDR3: SASMMGRLAKNIQY

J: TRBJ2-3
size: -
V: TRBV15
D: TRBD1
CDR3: ATSSPQGYPTDTQY

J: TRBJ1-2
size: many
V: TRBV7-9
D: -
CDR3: ASRREAGLYGYT

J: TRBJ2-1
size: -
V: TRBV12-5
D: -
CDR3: ASGRTNSYNEQF

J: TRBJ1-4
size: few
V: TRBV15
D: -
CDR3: ATSRGAGTTNEKLF

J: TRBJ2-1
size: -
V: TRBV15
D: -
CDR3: ATSSPFREQF

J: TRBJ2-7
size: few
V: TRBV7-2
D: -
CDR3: ASRPGTNPYEQY

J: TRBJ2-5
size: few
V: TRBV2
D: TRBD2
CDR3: ASRASGGRQETQY

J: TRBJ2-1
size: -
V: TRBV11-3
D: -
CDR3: ASIWGQESYNEQF

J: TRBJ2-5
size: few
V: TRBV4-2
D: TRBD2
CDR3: ASSVRRGGETQY

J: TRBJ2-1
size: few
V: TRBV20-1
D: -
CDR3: SAGAYNEQF

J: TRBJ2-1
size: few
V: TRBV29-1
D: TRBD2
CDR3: SVAGAGENNEQF

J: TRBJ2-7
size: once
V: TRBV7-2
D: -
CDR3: ASSLRGAPY

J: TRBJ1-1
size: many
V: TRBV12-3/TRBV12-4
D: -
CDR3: ASKTGRSTEAF

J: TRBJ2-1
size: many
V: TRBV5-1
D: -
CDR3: ASSLDLRGTYNEQF

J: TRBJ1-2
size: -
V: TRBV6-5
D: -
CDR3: ASRSDGGYGYT

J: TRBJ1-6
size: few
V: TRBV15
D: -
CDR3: ATSRDPGRVGNSPLH

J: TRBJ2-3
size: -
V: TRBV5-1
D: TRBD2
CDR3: ASSWAGGEDTQY

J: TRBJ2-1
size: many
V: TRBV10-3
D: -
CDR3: AISDRGLREQF

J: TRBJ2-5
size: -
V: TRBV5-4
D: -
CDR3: ASNRRDPGGTQY

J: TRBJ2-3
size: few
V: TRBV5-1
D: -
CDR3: ASSLGITVPTDTQY

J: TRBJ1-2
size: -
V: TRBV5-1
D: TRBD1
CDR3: ASSLTGVEGYT

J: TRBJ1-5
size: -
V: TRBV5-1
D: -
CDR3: ASSEGRQPQH

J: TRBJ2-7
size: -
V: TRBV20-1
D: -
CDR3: SARRQGISYEQY

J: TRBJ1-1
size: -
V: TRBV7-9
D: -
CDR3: ASSLGLDREAF

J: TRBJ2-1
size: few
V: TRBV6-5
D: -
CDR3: ASSWGGLVQF

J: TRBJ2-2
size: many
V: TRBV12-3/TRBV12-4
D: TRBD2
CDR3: ASSFSGTSGAGELF

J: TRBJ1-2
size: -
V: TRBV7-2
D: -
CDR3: ASSLAGVEGYT

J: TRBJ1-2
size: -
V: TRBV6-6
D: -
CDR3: ASILDGNYGYT

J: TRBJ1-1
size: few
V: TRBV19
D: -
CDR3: ASSQVRTEAF

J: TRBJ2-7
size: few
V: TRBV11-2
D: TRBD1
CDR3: ASSRGEGAALYEQY

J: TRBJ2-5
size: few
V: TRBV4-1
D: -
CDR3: ASSQGRLETQY

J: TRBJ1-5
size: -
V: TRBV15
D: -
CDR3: ATSNGGMNQPQH

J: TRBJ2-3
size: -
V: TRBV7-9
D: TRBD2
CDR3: ASSPIGGSGGAETDTQY

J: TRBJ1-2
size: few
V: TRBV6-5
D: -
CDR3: ASSGGRGGAGYT

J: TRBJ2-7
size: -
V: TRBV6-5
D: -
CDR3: ASSYRLRDDEQY

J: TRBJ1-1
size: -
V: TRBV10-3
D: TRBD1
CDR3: AIGTDRGVTEAF

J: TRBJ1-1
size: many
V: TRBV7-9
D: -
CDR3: ASSLWSTEAF

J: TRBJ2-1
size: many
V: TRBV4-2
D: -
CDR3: ASSQGFSEYNEQF

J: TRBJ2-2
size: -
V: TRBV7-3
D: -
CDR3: ASSLSLAIGHTGELF